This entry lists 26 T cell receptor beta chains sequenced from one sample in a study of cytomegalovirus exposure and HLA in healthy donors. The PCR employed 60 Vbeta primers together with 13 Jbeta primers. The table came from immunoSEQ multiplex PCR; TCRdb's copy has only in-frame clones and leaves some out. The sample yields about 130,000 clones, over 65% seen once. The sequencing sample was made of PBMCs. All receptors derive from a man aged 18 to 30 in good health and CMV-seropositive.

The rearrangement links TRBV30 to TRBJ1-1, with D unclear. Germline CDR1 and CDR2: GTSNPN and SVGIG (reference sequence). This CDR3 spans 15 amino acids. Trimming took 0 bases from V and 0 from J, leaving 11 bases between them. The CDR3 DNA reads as TGTGCCTGGAGTGTATACGGTACCTTGAACACTGAAGCTTTCTTT. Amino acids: CAWSVYGTLNTEAFF. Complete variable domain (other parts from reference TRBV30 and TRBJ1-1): SQTIHQWPATLVQPVGSPLSLECTVEGTSNPNLYWYRQAAGRGLQLLFYSVGIGQISSEVPQNLSASRPQDRQFILSSKKLLLSDSGFYLCAWSVYGTLNTEAFFGQGTRLTVV.

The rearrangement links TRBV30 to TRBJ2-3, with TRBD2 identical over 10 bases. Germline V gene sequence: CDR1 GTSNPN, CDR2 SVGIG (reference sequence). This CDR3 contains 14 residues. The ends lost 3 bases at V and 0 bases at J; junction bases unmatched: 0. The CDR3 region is CAWRTSGSTDTQYF. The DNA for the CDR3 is TGTGCCTGGAGGACTAGCGGGAGCACAGATACGCAGTATTTT.

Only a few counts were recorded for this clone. For the CDR3, the DNA is TGCGCCAGCAGACTTCATCACAGGGGAATGCGGGGAAACACCATATATTTT. It encodes CASRLHHRGMRGNTIYF. This chain uses TRBV10-1 with TRBJ1-3; TRBD1 matches 7 bases. Trimming took 6 bases from V and 4 from J; bases not matched to a gene: 15. Germline values: CDR1 WNHNN, CDR2 SYGVQD (reference sequence). This CDR3 region has 17 residues.

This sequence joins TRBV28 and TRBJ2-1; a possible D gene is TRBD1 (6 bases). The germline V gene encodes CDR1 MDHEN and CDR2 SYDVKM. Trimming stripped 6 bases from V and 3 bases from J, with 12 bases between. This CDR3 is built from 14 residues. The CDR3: CASSPHRDYNEQFF. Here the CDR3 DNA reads TGTGCCAGCAGCCCCCACAGGGACTACAATGAGCAGTTCTTC.

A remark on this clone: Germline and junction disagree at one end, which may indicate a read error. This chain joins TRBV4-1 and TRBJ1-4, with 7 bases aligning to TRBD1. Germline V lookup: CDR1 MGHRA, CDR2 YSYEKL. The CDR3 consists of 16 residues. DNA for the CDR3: TGCGCCAGCAGCCAAGGTGACAGGGCTGCTAATGAAAAACTGCTTTTT. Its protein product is CASSQGDRAANEKLLF.

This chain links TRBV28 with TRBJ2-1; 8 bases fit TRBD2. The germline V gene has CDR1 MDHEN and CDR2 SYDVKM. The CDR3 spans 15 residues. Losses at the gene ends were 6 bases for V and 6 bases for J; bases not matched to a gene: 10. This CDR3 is CASRPRGGQGNEQFF. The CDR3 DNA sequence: TGTGCCAGCAGACCCCGGGGGGGCCAAGGCAATGAGCAGTTCTTC.

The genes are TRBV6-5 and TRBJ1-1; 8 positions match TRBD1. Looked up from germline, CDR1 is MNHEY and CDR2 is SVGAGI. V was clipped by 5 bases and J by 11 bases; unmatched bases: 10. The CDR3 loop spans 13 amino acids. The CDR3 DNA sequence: TGTGCCAGCAGTCCAACAGGGGGTGCCGGGGCTTTCTTT. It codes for CASSPTGGAGAFF.

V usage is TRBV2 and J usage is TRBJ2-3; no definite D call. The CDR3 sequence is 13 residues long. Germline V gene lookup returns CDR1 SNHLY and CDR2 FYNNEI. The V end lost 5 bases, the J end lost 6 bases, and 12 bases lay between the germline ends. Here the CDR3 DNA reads TGTGCCAGCAGTTTCCCAGGTGGTGATACGCAGTATTTT. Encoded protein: CASSFPGGDTQYF.

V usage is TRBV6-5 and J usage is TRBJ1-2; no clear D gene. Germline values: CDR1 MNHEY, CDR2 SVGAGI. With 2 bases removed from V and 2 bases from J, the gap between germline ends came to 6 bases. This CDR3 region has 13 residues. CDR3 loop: CASSYRENYGYTF. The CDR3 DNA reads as TGTGCCAGCAGTTACCGAGAGAACTATGGCTACACCTTC.

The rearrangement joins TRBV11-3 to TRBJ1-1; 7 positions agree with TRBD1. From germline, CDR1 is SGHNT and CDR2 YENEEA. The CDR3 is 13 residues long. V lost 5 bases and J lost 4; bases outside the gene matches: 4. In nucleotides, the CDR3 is TGTGCCAGCAGCGGTCAGGGGGGCACTGAAGCTTTCTTT. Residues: CASSGQGGTEAFF.

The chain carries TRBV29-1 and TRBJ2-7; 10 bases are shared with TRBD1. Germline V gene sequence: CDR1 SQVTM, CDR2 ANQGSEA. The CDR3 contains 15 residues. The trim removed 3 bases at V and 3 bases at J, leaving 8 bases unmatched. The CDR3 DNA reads TGCAGCGTTGATAGCCGGGACAGGGGATTCTACGAGCAGTACTTC. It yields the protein CSVDSRDRGFYEQYF.

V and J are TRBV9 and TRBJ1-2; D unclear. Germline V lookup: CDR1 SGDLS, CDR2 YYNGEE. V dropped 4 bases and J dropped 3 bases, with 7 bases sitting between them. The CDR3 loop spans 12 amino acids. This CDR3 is CASSTGYYGYTF. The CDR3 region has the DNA TGTGCCAGCAGCACCGGTTACTATGGCTACACCTTC. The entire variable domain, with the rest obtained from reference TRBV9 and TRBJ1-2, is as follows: DSGVTQTPKHLITATGQRVTLRCSPRSGDLSVYWYQQSLDQGLQFLIQYYNGEERAKGNILERFSAQQFPDLHSELNLSSLELGDSALYFCASSTGYYGYTFGSGTRLTVV.

The CDR3 spells CASSLGQVNYGYTF. DNA of the CDR3: TGCGCCAGCAGCTTGGGGCAGGTTAACTATGGCTACACCTTC. J is TRBJ1-2 and V is TRBV5-1; D gene ambiguous. Trimming removed 0 bases from V and 1 base from J, with 7 bases in between. The CDR3 is 14 amino acids. Germline-derived CDR1 and CDR2 are SGHRS and YFSETQ.

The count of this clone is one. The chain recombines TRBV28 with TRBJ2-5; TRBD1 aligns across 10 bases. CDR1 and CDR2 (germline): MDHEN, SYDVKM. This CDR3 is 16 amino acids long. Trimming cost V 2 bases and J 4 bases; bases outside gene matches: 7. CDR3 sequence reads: CASSLGGTGVSETQYF. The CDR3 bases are TGTGCCAGCAGTTTAGGGGGGACAGGGGTTTCAGAGACCCAGTACTTC.

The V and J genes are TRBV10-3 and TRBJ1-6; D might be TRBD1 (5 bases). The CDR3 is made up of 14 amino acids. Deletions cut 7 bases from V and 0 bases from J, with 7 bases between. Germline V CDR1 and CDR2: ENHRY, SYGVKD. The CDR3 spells CAITGNSYNSPLHF. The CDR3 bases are TGTGCCATCACAGGGAACTCCTATAATTCACCCCTCCACTTT.

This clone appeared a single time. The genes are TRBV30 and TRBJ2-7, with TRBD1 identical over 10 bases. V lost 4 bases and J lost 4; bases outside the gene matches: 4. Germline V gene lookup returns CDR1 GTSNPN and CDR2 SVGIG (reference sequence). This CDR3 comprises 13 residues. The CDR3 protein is CAWNGQGGYEQYF. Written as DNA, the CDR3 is TGTGCCTGGAACGGACAGGGGGGATACGAGCAGTACTTC.

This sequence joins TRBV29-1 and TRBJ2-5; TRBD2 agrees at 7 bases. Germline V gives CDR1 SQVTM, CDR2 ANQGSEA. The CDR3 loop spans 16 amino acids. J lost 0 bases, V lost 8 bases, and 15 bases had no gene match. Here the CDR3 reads CSSAGSWEGHQETQYF. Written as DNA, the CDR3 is TGCAGCTCAGCGGGGTCATGGGAGGGCCACCAAGAGACCCAGTACTTC.

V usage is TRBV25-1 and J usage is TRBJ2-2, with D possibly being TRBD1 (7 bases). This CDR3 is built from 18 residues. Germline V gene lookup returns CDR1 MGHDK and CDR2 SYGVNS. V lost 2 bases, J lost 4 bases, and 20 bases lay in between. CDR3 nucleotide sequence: TGTGCCAGCAGTGAAATTCGGGCGGAGGGGGCGTTCACCGGGGAGCTGTTTTTT. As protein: CASSEIRAEGAFTGELFF.

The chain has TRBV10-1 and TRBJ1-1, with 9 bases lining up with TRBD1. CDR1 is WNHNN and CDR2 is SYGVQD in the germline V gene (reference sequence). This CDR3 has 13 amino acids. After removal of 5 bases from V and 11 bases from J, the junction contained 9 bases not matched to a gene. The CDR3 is CASSPWGQGTAFF. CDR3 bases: TGCGCCAGCAGTCCATGGGGACAGGGAACGGCTTTCTTT.

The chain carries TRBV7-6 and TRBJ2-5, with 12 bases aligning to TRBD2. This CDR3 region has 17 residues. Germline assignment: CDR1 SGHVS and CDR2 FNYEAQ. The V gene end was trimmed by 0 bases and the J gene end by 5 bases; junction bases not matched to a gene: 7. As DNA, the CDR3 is TGTGCCAGCAGCTTAGCGCCTAGCGGGGGGGAAACGGAGACCCAGTACTTC. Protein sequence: CASSLAPSGGETETQYF. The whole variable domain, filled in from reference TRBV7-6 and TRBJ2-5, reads GAGVSQSPRYKVTKRGQDVALRCDPISGHVSLYWYRQALGQGPEFLTYFNYEAQQDKSGLPNDRFSAERPEGSISTLTIQRTEQRDSAMYRCASSLAPSGGETETQYFGPGTRLLVL.

The CDR3 is CASSFGYSNEQFF. In nucleotides, the CDR3 is TGCGCCAGCAGCTTCGGCTACAGCAATGAGCAGTTCTTC. V gene TRBV5-1 combines with J gene TRBJ2-1; D unresolved. The length of the CDR3 is 13 residues. Germline V lookup: CDR1 SGHRS, CDR2 YFSETQ. Trimming took off 2 bases at V and 6 bases at J, with 9 bases between the two ends.

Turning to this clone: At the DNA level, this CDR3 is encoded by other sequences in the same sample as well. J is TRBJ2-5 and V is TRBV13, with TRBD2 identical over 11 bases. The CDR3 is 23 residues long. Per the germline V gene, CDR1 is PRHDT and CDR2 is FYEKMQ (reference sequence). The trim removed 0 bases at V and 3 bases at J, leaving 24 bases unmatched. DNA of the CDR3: TGTGCCAGCAGCTTAGGCCCCCCCGCGTCGGGGCTAGCGGGGGGCGAACTAAAAGAGACCCAGTACTTC. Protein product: CASSLGPPASGLAGGELKETQYF. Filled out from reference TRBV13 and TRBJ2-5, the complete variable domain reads AAGVIQSPRHLIKEKRETATLKCYPIPRHDTVYWYQQGPGQDPQFLISFYEKMQSDKGSIPDRFSAQQFSDYHSELNMSSLELGDSALYFCASSLGPPASGLAGGELKETQYFGPGTRLLVL.

The CDR3 loop is CASRTDENTEAFF. CDR3 nucleotides: TGTGCCAGCAGGACAGATGAGAACACTGAAGCTTTCTTT. The chain combines TRBV2 with TRBJ1-1; D may be TRBD1 (5 bases). Germline V gives CDR1 SNHLY, CDR2 FYNNEI. The V end was cut by 6 bases, the J end by 1 base, with 9 bases between. The CDR3 is 13 residues long.

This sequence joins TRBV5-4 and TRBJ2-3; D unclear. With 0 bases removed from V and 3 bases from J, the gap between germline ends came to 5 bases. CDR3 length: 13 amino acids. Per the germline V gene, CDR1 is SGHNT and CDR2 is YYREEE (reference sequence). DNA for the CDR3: TGTGCCAGCAGCTTGGTCTTAACAGATACGCAGTATTTT. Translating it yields CASSLVLTDTQYF.

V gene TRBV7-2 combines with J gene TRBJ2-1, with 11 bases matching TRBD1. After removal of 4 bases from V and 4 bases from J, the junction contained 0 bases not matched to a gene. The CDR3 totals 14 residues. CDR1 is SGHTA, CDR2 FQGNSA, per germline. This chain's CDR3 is CASSWDRGYNEQFF. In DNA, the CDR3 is TGTGCCAGCAGCTGGGACAGGGGGTACAATGAGCAGTTCTTC.

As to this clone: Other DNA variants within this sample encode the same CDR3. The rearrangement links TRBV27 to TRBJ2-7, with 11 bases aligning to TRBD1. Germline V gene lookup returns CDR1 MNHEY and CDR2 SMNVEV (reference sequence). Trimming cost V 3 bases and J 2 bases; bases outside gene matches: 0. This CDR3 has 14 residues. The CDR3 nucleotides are TGTGCCAGCAGTTTGGGACAGGGGGCCTACGAGCAGTACTTC. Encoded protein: CASSLGQGAYEQYF.